This TCR beta chain was documented in a study of CD8+ T cells in alopecia areata. From germline, CDR1 is SGHTA and CDR2 FQGNSA. Trimming cost V 3 bases and J 7 bases; bases outside gene matches: 11. The CDR3 runs to 15 residues. cDNA reverse transcribed from extracted RNA served as the sequencing template. Clones were sequenced by immunoSEQ multiplex PCR, and TCRdb holds only the in-frame ones, with some missing. The sample includes a few hundred thousand clones, more than 60% seen only once; the top ten take 0.95% to 1.5%. The sample's treatment: oral pan-JAK inhibitor, 5-10 mg twice daily. The chain employs TRBV7-2 and TRBJ2-7; 8 bases line up with TRBD2. The sequencing used CD4+ T cells sorted from blood, collected at week 44, from a patient treated with tofacitinib. This sequence originates from a human donor with alopecia areata. CDR3 in DNA: TGTGCCAGCAGCTTGGGCGGGCGGGGGGCCTCAGAGCAGTACTTC. This encodes CASSLGGRGASEQYF.